Each of the 17 T cell receptor beta chains below was sequenced from the same sample in a study of blood T cell repertoires in COVID-19 (TCRdb year 2020). The library was produced with the immunoSEQ multiplex PCR assay. TCRdb limited this immuneACCESS table to in-frame rearrangements with V and J called. A share of clones is missing; checked studies link under half to unresolved V genes, and the rest is unexplained. The sample contains 310,000 or so clones, around 88% of them found a single time. In total, the top ten clones hold approximately 1.5% of the sample. What was sequenced was peripheral blood. These receptors were taken from a woman aged 50 to 60 with acute or convalescent COVID-19.

As for this clone: This sample includes further DNA sequences coding for the same CDR3. This chain links TRBV30 with TRBJ1-1; D ambiguous. Germline CDR1 GTSNPN, CDR2 SVGIG (reference sequence). The CDR3 totals 13 residues. V was shortened by 5 bases and J by 1 base, with 11 bases between the two germline ends. The CDR3 DNA sequence: TGTGCCTGGGGTGGGCAGCCGAACACTGAAGCTTTCTTT. It specifies CAWGGQPNTEAFF.

This chain links TRBV7-2 with TRBJ1-1; D not resolved. The CDR3 is 15 amino acids. Germline CDR1 and CDR2: SGHTA and FQGNSA. V lost 7 bases and J 1 base, leaving 16 bases between the germline ends. This chain's CDR3 is CASNPAGRRNTEAFF. In nucleotides, the CDR3 is TGTGCCAGCAACCCGGCTGGGAGACGGAACACTGAAGCTTTCTTT.

This chain uses TRBV24-1 with TRBJ2-5; possible D gene TRBD1, 6 bases. Trimming cost V 3 bases and J 4 bases, with 17 bases left between them. This CDR3 region has 16 residues. Germline V gene data show CDR1 as KGHDR and CDR2 as SFDVKD. CDR3 region: CATSDPGDRLTETQYF. DNA of the CDR3: TGTGCCACCAGTGATCCTGGAGACAGGCTTACAGAGACCCAGTACTTC.

The V gene is TRBV6-2 or TRBV6-3, the J gene TRBJ1-1; 9 nucleotides align to TRBD1. Germline V lookup: CDR1 MNHEY, CDR2 SVGEGT. The CDR3 sequence is 14 residues long. Trimming removed 6 bases from V and 7 bases from J; junction bases left unmatched: 9. The CDR3 region has the DNA TGTGCCAGCAGCCGACTGGACAGGGGAGGTGAAGCTTTCTTT. Translation: CASSRLDRGGEAFF.

The V gene is TRBV7-9, the J gene TRBJ2-7; TRBD1 agrees at 9 bases. In germline, CDR1 is SEHNR, CDR2 FQNEAQ (reference sequence). V lost 8 bases to trimming and J lost 3 bases; unmatched junction nucleotides: 11. The CDR3 runs to 15 residues. The CDR3 sequence is CASLAFGTGLYEQYF. DNA of the CDR3: TGTGCCAGCCTAGCTTTCGGGACAGGGCTCTACGAGCAGTACTTC.

The rearrangement links TRBV5-1 to TRBJ1-1; no clear D. CDR1 is SGHRS and CDR2 is YFSETQ in the germline V gene. The CDR3 has 13 residues. The ends were cut back, 4 bases at V and 5 bases at J, with 12 bases in the middle. The CDR3 region is CASSVTTGTEAFF. The CDR3 DNA sequence: TGCGCCAGCAGCGTAACAACGGGGACTGAAGCTTTCTTT.

This clone has only a few counts. This sequence joins TRBV7-7 and TRBJ2-7; the D gene is possibly TRBD2 (6 bases). The length of the CDR3 is 13 residues. V lost 4 bases and J 3 bases, leaving 10 bases between the germline ends. Germline CDR1 SSHAT, CDR2 FNYEAQ (reference sequence). CDR3 nucleotide sequence: TGTGCCAGCAGCTATGCGGAGGGCTACGAGCAGTACTTC. Encoded protein: CASSYAEGYEQYF.

This sequence joins TRBV7-9 and TRBJ2-1; 10 bases align to TRBD2. Germline lookup yields CDR1 SEHNR and CDR2 FQNEAQ (reference sequence). The CDR3 sequence is 16 residues long. V lost 6 bases, J lost 4 bases, and 9 bases stayed unmatched. CDR3 in amino acids: CASRGRPSGRYNEQFF. CDR3 nucleotides: TGTGCCAGCAGGGGAAGGCCTAGCGGGAGATACAATGAGCAGTTCTTC. Complete variable domain (other parts from reference TRBV7-9 and TRBJ2-1): DTGVSQNPRHKITKRGQNVTFRCDPISEHNRLYWYRQTLGQGPEFLTYFQNEAQLEKSRLLSDRFSAERPKGSFSTLEIQRTEQGDSAMYLCASRGRPSGRYNEQFFGPGTRLTVL.

The chain combines TRBV27 with TRBJ1-5, with 10 bases lining up with TRBD1. The CDR3 is made up of 14 amino acids. V lost 6 bases to trimming and J lost 3 bases; unmatched junction nucleotides: 2. CDR1 and CDR2 (germline): MNHEY, SMNVEV (reference sequence). CDR3 loop: CASRDRGLNQPQHF. The CDR3 DNA sequence: TGTGCCAGCAGAGACAGGGGGCTCAATCAGCCCCAGCATTTT.

The CDR3 spells CASRDHSGPQETQYF. CDR3 sequence (DNA): TGTGCCAGCAGGGACCATAGCGGGCCTCAAGAGACCCAGTACTTC. This sequence joins TRBV2 and TRBJ2-5; TRBD2 matches 7 bases. CDR3 length: 15 residues. V dropped 6 bases and J dropped 2; count of bases not matched to a gene: 9. Germline values: CDR1 SNHLY, CDR2 FYNNEI.

This chain links TRBV3-1 (or the pseudogene TRBV3-2) with TRBJ2-4; TRBD2 agrees at 7 bases. Germline trimming cut 4 bases from V and 6 bases from J; bases unmatched to any gene: 12. The CDR3 extends over 16 amino acids. Germline V gives CDR1 LGHDT, CDR2 YNNKEL (reference sequence). The CDR3 here is CASSPVRGGMGNIQYF. In nucleotides, the CDR3 is TGTGCCAGCAGCCCGGTGCGCGGGGGAATGGGAAACATTCAGTACTTC.

V and J are TRBV5-1 and TRBJ2-2; 8 nucleotides line up with TRBD1. J was trimmed by 4 bases and V by 5 bases; bases with no gene match: 4. The CDR3 has 14 amino acids. CDR1 is SGHRS, CDR2 YFSETQ, per germline. The CDR3 region has the DNA TGCGCCAGCAGGTCCACAGGGGGCACCGGGGAGCTGTTTTTT. It yields the protein CASRSTGGTGELFF.

V gene TRBV7-2 combines with J gene TRBJ2-5; D uncertain. Trimming stripped 0 bases from V and 2 bases from J, with 7 bases between. The CDR3 is 14 amino acids. CDR1 is SGHTA, CDR2 FQGNSA, per germline. CDR3 loop: CASSLAKRQETQYF. DNA for the CDR3: TGTGCCAGCAGCTTAGCGAAACGGCAAGAGACCCAGTACTTC.

The chain combines TRBV30 with TRBJ1-5, with 8 bases identical to TRBD1. CDR1 and CDR2 from the germline V gene are GTSNPN and SVGIG (reference sequence). Trimming took 5 bases from V and 6 from J; bases not matched to a gene: 6. This CDR3 has 13 amino acids. CDR3 DNA sequence: TGTGCCTGGGGACAGGGAGGGCCTCAGCCCCAGCATTTT. Translation gives CAWGQGGPQPQHF.

The chain is built from TRBV5-1 and TRBJ2-5; no reliable D call. The germline V and J ends were trimmed by 4 bases and 2 bases, with 9 bases remaining between them. This CDR3 has 13 amino acids. CDR1 is SGHRS and CDR2 is YFSETQ in the germline V gene. CDR3 sequence reads: CASSPSFQETQYF. CDR3 sequence (DNA): TGCGCCAGCAGCCCGAGCTTTCAAGAGACCCAGTACTTC.

This chain joins TRBV7-9 and TRBJ2-7; D perhaps matches TRBD2 (5 bases). CDR1 is SEHNR and CDR2 is FQNEAQ in the germline V gene (reference sequence). The V and J ends lost 0 bases and 4 bases respectively, with 10 bases between them. This CDR3 is 14 amino acids long. The CDR3 here is CASSLARGDYEQYF. The DNA for the CDR3 is TGTGCCAGCAGCTTAGCCCGGGGAGATTACGAGCAGTACTTC. The complete variable domain, with remaining parts taken from reference TRBV7-9 and TRBJ2-7, reads DTGVSQNPRHKITKRGQNVTFRCDPISEHNRLYWYRQTLGQGPEFLTYFQNEAQLEKSRLLSDRFSAERPKGSFSTLEIQRTEQGDSAMYLCASSLARGDYEQYFGPGTRLTVT.

J is TRBJ1-4 and V is TRBV15, with TRBD1 as a possible D gene (5 bases). Trimming shortened V by 6 bases and J by 4 bases, and 12 bases separated the two germline ends. From germline, CDR1 is LNHNV and CDR2 YYDKDF (reference sequence). The length of the CDR3 is 14 residues. The CDR3 is CATRYDSSNEKLFF. In nucleotides, the CDR3 is TGTGCCACCAGATATGACAGTAGTAATGAAAAACTGTTTTTT.